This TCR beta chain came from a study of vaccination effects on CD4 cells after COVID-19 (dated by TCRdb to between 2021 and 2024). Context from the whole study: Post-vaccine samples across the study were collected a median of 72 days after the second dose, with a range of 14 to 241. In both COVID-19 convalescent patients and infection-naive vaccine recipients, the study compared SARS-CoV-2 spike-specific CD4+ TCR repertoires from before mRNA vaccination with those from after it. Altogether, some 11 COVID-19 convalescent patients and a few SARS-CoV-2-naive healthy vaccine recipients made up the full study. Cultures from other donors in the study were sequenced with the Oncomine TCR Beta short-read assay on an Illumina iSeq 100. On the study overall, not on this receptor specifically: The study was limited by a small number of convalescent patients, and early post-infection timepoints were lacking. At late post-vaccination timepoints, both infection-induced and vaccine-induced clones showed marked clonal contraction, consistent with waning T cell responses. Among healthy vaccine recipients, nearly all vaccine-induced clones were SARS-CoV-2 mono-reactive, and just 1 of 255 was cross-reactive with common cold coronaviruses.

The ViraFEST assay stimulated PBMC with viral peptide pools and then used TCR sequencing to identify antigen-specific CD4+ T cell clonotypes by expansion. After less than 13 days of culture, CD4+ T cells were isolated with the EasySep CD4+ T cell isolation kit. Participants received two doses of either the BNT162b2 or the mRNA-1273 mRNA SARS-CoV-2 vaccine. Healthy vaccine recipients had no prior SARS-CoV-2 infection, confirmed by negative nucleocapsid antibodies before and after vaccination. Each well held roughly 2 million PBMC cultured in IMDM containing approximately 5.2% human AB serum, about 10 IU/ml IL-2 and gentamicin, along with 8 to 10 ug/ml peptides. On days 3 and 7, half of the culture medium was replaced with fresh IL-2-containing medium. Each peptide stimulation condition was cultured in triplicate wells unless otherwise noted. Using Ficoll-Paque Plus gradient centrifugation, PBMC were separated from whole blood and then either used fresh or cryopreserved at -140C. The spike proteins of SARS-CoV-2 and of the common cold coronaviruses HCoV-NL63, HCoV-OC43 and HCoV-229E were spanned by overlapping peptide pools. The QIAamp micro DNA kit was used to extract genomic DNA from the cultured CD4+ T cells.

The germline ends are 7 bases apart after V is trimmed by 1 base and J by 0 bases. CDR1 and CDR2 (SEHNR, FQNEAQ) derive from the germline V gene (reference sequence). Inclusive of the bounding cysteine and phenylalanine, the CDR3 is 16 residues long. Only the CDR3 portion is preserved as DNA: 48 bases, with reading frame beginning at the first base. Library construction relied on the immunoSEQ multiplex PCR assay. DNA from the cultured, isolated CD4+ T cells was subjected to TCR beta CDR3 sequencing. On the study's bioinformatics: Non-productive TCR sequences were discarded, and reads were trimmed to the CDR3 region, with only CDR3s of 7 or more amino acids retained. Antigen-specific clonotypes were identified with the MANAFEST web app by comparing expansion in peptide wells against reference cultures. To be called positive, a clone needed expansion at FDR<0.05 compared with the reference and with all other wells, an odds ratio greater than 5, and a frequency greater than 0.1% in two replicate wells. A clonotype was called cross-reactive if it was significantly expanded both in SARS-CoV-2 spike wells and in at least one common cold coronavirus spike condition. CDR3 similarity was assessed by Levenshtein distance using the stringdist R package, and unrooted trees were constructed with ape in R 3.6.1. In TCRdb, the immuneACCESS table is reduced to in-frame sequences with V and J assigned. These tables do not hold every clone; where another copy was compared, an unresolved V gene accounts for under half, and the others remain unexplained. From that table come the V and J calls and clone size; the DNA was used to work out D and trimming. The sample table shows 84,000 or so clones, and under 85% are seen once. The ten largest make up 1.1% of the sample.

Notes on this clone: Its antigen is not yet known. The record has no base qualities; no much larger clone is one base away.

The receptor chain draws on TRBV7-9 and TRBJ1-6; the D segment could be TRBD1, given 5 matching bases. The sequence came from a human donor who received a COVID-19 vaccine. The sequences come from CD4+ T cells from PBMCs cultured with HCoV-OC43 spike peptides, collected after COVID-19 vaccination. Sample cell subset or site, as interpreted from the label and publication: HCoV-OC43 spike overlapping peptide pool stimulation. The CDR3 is CASSLGDLSYNSPLHF. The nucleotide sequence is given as TGTGCCAGCAGCTTAGGGGACCTCTCCTATAATTCACCCCTCCACTTT.